This T cell receptor (beta chain) was obtained from a study of shared clonotypes between healthy human individuals. About this clone: Other DNA sequences of this sample code for an identical CDR3.

The data were produced by immunoSEQ multiplex PCR, yet TCRdb's version contains in-frame clones alone and is incomplete. The sample has roughly 1,100,000 clones; more than 65% are singletons. This receptor was taken from a man aged 18 to 29 in good health. Specimen: memory CD4+ T cells sorted from blood. Indicated subset: CD45RA-negative fraction.

CDR3 nucleotides: TGTGCCAGCAGCTTAGGGGACACCGGGGAGCTGTTTTTT. This codes for CASSLGDTGELFF. The chain uses TRBV7-9 and TRBJ2-2; D uncertain. With 1 base removed from V and 3 bases from J, the gap between germline ends came to 3 bases. This CDR3 region has 13 residues. Germline lookup yields CDR1 SEHNR and CDR2 FQNEAQ (reference sequence).